Listed below are T cell receptor beta chains from one sample, sequenced in a study of molecular identifiers for immune sequencing clone quantification. TCRdb re-called the PCR reads with MiXCR, one entry per CDR3 protein. The table lists about half a million distinct CDR3 sequences, roughly 23% of them singletons. Sequenced: naive CD8+ T cells from blood, with Jurkat cell RNA spiked in. All receptors come from a human donor in good health. Some libraries in this study had Jurkat cell RNA spiked in. Each CDR3 is given with its conserved first and last residue. The D gene is left open where the match is weak. Expanded clones are given a class, and other clones once, few, many or no size at all.

clone_size j_call v_call d_call cdr3_nt cdr3_aa
NA TRBJ1-5 TRBV4-3 NA TGCGCCAGCAGCCAAGGACGATATAGCAATCAGCCCCAGCATTTT CASSQGRYSNQPQHF
many TRBJ2-3 TRBV15 TRBD1 TGTGCCACCAGCGGCTATGGGACAGGGGTATCAGATACGCAGTATTTT CATSGYGTGVSDTQYF
many TRBJ2-5 TRBV14 NA TGTGCCAGCAGCCAAACTGACCTCGGAGAAGAGACCCAGTACTTC CASSQTDLGEETQYF
few TRBJ2-2 TRBV19 NA TGTGCCAGTAGTATGCATGGGGCTACCGGGGAGCTGTTTTTT CASSMHGATGELFF
NA TRBJ2-7 TRBV6-1 NA TGTGCCAGCAGTGAAGCTCGGGCCTACGAGCAGTACTTC CASSEARAYEQYF
many TRBJ2-1 TRBV2 NA TGTGCCAGCAGGGACAGCTCCTACAATGAGCAGTTCTTC CASRDSSYNEQFF
few TRBJ2-1 TRBV6-5 TRBD2 TGTGCCAGCAGTAGCGGGAGCAACTACAATGAGCAGTCCTTC CASSSGSNYNEQSF
many TRBJ2-3 TRBV7-8 TRBD1 TGTGCCAGCAGCTCGATGACAGGGCCAGATACGCAGTATTTT CASSSMTGPDTQYF
many TRBJ2-2 TRBV29-1 NA TGCAGCGTGACAGACGTTGGCGGGGAGCTGTTTTTT CSVTDVGGELFF
NA TRBJ2-7 TRBV5-4 TRBD2 TGTGCCAGCAGCTTGGAAGCGGGAGATAGCTACGAGCAGTACTTC CASSLEAGDSYEQYF
NA TRBJ2-1 TRBV11-3 NA TGTGCCAGCAGCTTAGATACGGGGCAAGACTCCTACAATGAGCAGTTCTTC CASSLDTGQDSYNEQFF
few TRBJ2-5 TRBV12-3/TRBV12-4 TRBD1 TGTGCCAGCAGTTTTGGGGGACAGGGGGTGGGGGAAAGGGAGACCCAGTACTTC CASSFGGQGVGERETQYF
NA TRBJ1-5 TRBV15 NA TGTGCCACCAGCGTTAGGGGAGCGGGTCAGCCCCAGCATTTT CATSVRGAGQPQHF
NA TRBJ2-7 TRBV7-2 TRBD1 TGTGCCAGCAGCCCCGGACAGGCCCCCTACGAGCAGTACTTC CASSPGQAPYEQYF
NA TRBJ2-3 TRBV12-3/TRBV12-4 TRBD2 TGTGCCAGCAGTGCGTGGGGCGGGGGGGACACAGATACGCAGTATTTT CASSAWGGGDTDTQYF
NA TRBJ2-1 TRBV13 NA TGTGCCAGCAGCTTAGGCGTCCCGGCTGAGCAGTTCTTC CASSLGVPAEQFF
NA TRBJ2-5 TRBV12-3/TRBV12-4 TRBD2 TGTGCCAGCAGTCCGGGGGGGGTGGGAGAGACCCAGTACTTC CASSPGGVGETQYF
few TRBJ2-7 TRBV12-3/TRBV12-4 NA TGTGCCAGCAGTTCCTCGGTGGGTTCTTGGTACGAGCAGTACTTC CASSSSVGSWYEQYF
few TRBJ1-3 TRBV6-5 NA TGTGCCAGCAGTTACTCTGTCTGGGGGCAGACTGGAAACACCATATATTTT CASSYSVWGQTGNTIYF
few TRBJ2-3 TRBV19 NA TGTGCCAGTAGTATTTTCCTAGCCTCTAGCACAGATACGCAGTATTTT CASSIFLASSTDTQYF
once TRBJ2-2 TRBV19 NA TGTGCCAGTACCCAAAAAGAAACTCGGAAGAGCGCCGGGGAGCTGTTTTTT CASTQKETRKSAGELFF
NA TRBJ1-1 TRBV20-1 NA TGCAGTGCTAGTCAGGGGCCAGGCACTGAAGCTTTCTTT CSASQGPGTEAFF
many TRBJ1-5 TRBV27 NA TGTGCCAGCAGTCCGGACAGCGGGGTAGCATATCAGCCCCAGCATTTT CASSPDSGVAYQPQHF
many TRBJ2-5 TRBV4-3 NA TGCGCCAGCAGCCAAGAAAGCGGGTACGAAGAGACCCAGTACTTC CASSQESGYEETQYF
many TRBJ2-7 TRBV6-1 NA TGTGCCAGCAGTGAAAACGGGAACTACGAGCAGTACTTC CASSENGNYEQYF
NA TRBJ2-5 TRBV7-9 NA TGTGCCAGCAGCCCCAGGGGAGAGCAAGAGACCCAGTACTTC CASSPRGEQETQYF
few TRBJ2-3 TRBV9 NA TGTGCCAGCAGCGTAGAACGGCGTAGCACAGATACGCAGTATTTT CASSVERRSTDTQYF
many TRBJ2-1 TRBV25-1 NA TGTGCCAGCAGTGAGAAACACGTCCCCAATTGGAATGAGCAGTTCTTC CASSEKHVPNWNEQFF
many TRBJ1-1 TRBV5-4 NA TGTGCCAGCAGCCCTCCGGGCGACACTGAAGCTTTCTTT CASSPPGDTEAFF
few TRBJ2-7 TRBV5-7 NA TGTGCCAGCAGCCAGTCCAACTCCTACGGGCAGTACTTC CASSQSNSYGQYF
many TRBJ1-5 TRBV6-1 NA TGTGCCAGCATGACGGACGGACACGGCAATCAGCCCCAGCATTTT CASMTDGHGNQPQHF
many TRBJ1-2 TRBV12-3/TRBV12-4 NA TGTGCCAGCAGCCCAAGCCAGGACTATGGCTACACCTTC CASSPSQDYGYTF
few TRBJ2-7 TRBV19 TRBD1 TGTGCCAGTAGTATCGGGGGACAGGGATTTTACTACGAGCAGTACTTC CASSIGGQGFYYEQYF
NA TRBJ1-5 TRBV19 NA TGTGCCAGTAATTGGGGGTATAGCAATCAGCCCCAGCATTTT CASNWGYSNQPQHF
few TRBJ2-7 TRBV10-1 TRBD2 TGCGCCAGCAGTATGGGACTAGCGGGGTACGAGCAGTACTTC CASSMGLAGYEQYF
few TRBJ1-5 TRBV28 NA TGTGCCAGCACCCCGAGGGGTCAGGGAGGCTATCAGCCCCAGCATTTT CASTPRGQGGYQPQHF
many TRBJ1-5 TRBV5-6 NA TGTGCCAGCAGAACCTTTGGCGGCAATCAGCCCCAGCATTTT CASRTFGGNQPQHF
NA TRBJ1-1 TRBV27 TRBD1 TGTGCCAGCAGACCCACAGGGGACACTGAAGCTTTCTTT CASRPTGDTEAFF
many TRBJ2-3 TRBV4-3 NA TGCGCCAGCAGCCAAGATTGGCAGGGCATCACAGATACGCAGTATTTT CASSQDWQGITDTQYF